This T cell receptor (beta chain) originates from a study of beta chain features in type 1 diabetes. As every portion of the isolated RNA was reverse transcribed, the sequencing read expressed TCRB transcripts. Generated by immunoSEQ multiplex PCR, the TCRdb table keeps only in-frame clones and is missing some. Of roughly 400,000 clones listed, roughly 15% are singletons. Study-level results: When VDJ junctions were examined, type 1 diabetes patients showed fewer insertions and more deletions.

This clone was counted only a few times. Its antigen is not known. The CDR3 runs 14 residues. The V segment lost 3 bases and the J segment 1 base; nucleotides outside the gene matches: 3. Germline V gene sequence: CDR1 KGHSH, CDR2 LQKENI. The origin of this receptor is a woman under 30 in good health. The sequencing sample was made of naive CD4+ T cells from blood. The chain has TRBV18 and TRBJ2-7; 7 bases agree with TRBD1. The DNA for the CDR3 is TGTGCCAGCTCACCGCAGGGACAGTCCTACGAGCAGTACTTC. This sequence encodes CASSPQGQSYEQYF.